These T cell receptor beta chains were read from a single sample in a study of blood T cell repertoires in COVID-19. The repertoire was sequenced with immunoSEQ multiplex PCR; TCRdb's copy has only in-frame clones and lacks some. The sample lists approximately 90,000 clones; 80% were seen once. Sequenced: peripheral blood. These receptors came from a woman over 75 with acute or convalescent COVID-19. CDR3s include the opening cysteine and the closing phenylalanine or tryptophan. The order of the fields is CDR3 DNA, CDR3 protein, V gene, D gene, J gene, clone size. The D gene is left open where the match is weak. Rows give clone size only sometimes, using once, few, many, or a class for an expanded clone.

TGTGCCACCAGGGCCCCGAATCAGCCCCAGCATTTT CATRAPNQPQHF TRBV15 . TRBJ1-5 .
TGTGCCAGCAGTGTAATACTAGCGGGACTAAAGAAGAACAATGAGCAGTTCTTC CASSVILAGLKKNNEQFF TRBV6-1 TRBD2 TRBJ2-1 .
TGTGCCAGCAGCCTCCGACTCTCCGGGACAGGGGCAGTCTACAATGAGCAGTTCTTC CASSLRLSGTGAVYNEQFF TRBV7-9 TRBD1 TRBJ2-1 .
TGTGCCAGCAGCTTTCGCGGCCGGTTGCTAGCTCGCAATGAGCAGTTCTTC CASSFRGRLLARNEQFF TRBV7-2 . TRBJ2-1 .
TGCGCCAGCAGTCCCAGTCCCGGGGGGACTGAAGCTTTCTTT CASSPSPGGTEAFF TRBV5-1 . TRBJ1-1 few
TGCGCCAGCAGCCTAGCCCGGGGGGAGGTCTACGAGCAGTACTTC CASSLARGEVYEQYF TRBV23-1 TRBD2 TRBJ2-7 .
TGTGCCAGCAGTGCCGGGAGTCGCACAGATACGCAGTATTTT CASSAGSRTDTQYF TRBV6-4 . TRBJ2-3 .
TGCGCCAGCGGTCTCGGGGACAGTGGGAAAGAGACCCAGTACTTC CASGLGDSGKETQYF TRBV5-1 TRBD1 TRBJ2-5 .
TGTGCCAGCAGTAGTTACCTGAATTCACCCCTCCACTTT CASSSYLNSPLHF TRBV7-2 . TRBJ1-6 .
TGTGCCAGCAGCCGGGACACCAGCTATTCACCCCTCCACTTT CASSRDTSYSPLHF TRBV3-1/TRBV3-2 . TRBJ1-6 .
TGTGCCAGCAGTTACGAGGGGACAGGGTTTAATTCACCCCTCCACTTT CASSYEGTGFNSPLHF TRBV6-5 TRBD1 TRBJ1-6 .
TGCGCCAGCAGCTCCCAGGGGACAGATACGCAGTATTTT CASSSQGTDTQYF TRBV5-1 . TRBJ2-3 once
TGTGCCAGCAGTAATCCCGGGACCACAGGGAATGAGCAGTTCTTC CASSNPGTTGNEQFF TRBV2 . TRBJ2-1 few
TGTGCCAGTAGTCCTACGTACCCGGAGACCCAGTACTTC CASSPTYPETQYF TRBV19 . TRBJ2-5 few
TGTGCCAGCAGCGGCCGTGGGGGCTGGGCTGAAAAACTGTTTTTT CASSGRGGWAEKLFF TRBV7-9 . TRBJ1-4 .
TGTGCCAGCAGCTCCGGGACATCATCTTTCGGCGAGCAGTACTTC CASSSGTSSFGEQYF TRBV7-6 . TRBJ2-7 .